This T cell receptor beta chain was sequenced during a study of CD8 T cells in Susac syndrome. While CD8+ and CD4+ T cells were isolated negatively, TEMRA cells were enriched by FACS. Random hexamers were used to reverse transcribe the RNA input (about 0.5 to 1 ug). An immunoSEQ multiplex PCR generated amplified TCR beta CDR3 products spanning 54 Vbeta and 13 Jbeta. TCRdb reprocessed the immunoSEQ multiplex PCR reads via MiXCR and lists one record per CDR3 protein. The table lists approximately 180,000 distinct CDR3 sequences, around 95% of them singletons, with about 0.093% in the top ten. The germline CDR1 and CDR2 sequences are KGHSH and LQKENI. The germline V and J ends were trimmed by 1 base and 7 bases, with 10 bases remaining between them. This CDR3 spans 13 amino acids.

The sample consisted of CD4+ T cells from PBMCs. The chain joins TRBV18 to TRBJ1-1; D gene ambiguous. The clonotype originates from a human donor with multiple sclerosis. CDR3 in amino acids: CASSPQTQNEAFF. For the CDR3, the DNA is TGTGCCAGCTCACCACAGACACAAAATGAAGCTTTCTTT.